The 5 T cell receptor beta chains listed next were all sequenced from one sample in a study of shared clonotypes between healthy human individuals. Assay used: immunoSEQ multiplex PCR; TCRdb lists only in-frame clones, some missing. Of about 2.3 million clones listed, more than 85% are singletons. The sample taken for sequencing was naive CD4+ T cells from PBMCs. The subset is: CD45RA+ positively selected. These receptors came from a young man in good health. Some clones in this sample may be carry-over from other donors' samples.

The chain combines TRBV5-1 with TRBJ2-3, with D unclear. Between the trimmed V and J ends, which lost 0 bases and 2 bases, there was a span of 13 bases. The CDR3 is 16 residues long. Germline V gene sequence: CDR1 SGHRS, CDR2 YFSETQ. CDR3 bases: TGCGCCAGCAGCTTGGGCCCAAGAAAAACCACAGATACGCAGTATTTT. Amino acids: CASSLGPRKTTDTQYF.

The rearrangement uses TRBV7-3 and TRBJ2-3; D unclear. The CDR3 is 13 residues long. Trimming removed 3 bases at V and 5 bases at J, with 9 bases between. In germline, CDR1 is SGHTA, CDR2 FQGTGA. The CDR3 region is CASSFVRRDTQYF. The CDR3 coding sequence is TGTGCCAGCAGCTTTGTCAGGAGAGATACGCAGTATTTT.

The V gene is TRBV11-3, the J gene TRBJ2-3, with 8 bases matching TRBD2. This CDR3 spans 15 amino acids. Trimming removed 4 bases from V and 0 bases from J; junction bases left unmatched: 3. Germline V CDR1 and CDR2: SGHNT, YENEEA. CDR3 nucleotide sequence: TGTGCCAGCAGCTCCCGGGGGGGGAGCACAGATACGCAGTATTTT. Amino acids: CASSSRGGSTDTQYF.

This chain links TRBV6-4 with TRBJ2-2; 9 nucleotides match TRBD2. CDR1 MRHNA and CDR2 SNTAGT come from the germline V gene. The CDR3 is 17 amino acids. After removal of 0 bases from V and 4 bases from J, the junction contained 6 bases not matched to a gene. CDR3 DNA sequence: TGTGCCAGCAGTGACTCGACAGCGGGAGGCGGCACCGGGGAGCTGTTTTTT. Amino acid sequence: CASSDSTAGGGTGELFF.

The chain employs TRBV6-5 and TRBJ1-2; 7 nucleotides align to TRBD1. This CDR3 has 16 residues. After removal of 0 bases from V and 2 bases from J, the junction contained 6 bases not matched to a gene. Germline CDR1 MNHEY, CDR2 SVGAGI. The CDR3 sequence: CASSYSSGTANYGYTF. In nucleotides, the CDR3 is TGTGCCAGCAGTTACTCCTCCGGGACAGCAAACTATGGCTACACCTTC.